The 22 T cell receptor beta chains below were found in one sample sequenced in a study of blood T cell repertoires in COVID-19. Produced via immunoSEQ multiplex PCR; TCRdb's table is partial and in-frame only. The data contain around 310,000 clones, roughly 88% of them singletons. The source material was PBMCs or T cells enriched from blood (not recorded which). The receptors were sampled from a man aged 25 to 40 who had recovered from COVID-19.

DNA for the CDR3: TGTGCCAGCAGTATAAGGGGATATGGCTACACCTTC. Amino acids: CASSIRGYGYTF. The chain couples TRBV28 to TRBJ1-2; the D gene is possibly TRBD1 (5 bases). Per germline, CDR1 MDHEN and CDR2 SYDVKM. This CDR3 spans 12 amino acids. Trimming took 5 bases from V and 5 from J, leaving 9 bases between them.

This clone was counted a single time. The genes are TRBV2 and TRBJ1-5, with a possible D match to TRBD1 (6 bases). This CDR3 is 17 amino acids long. Trimming left V 4 bases short and J 6 bases short, with 22 bases between. Germline values: CDR1 SNHLY, CDR2 FYNNEI. The CDR3 DNA follows: TGTGCCAGCAGTGGGGTCGGGGGGGCAGGTTATGGTCAGCCCCAGCATTTT. Protein: CASSGVGGAGYGQPQHF. The whole variable domain, remainder taken from reference TRBV2 and TRBJ1-5, is EPEVTQTPSHQVTQMGQEVILRCVPISNHLYFYWYRQILGQKVEFLVSFYNNEISEKSEIFDDQFSVERPDGSNFTLKIRSTKLEDSAMYFCASSGVGGAGYGQPQHFGDGTRLSIL.

The chain is built from TRBV7-5 and TRBJ1-5. TRBV7-5 is classified as a pseudogene. CDR3 length: 15 residues. The CDR3, as DNA: TGTGTCAGAAGCCCGGTGGAGGGATGTGGGCAGCCCCAGCATTTT. Residues: CVRSPVEGCGQPQHF.

As for this clone: Other DNA variants within this sample encode the same CDR3. V is TRBV24-1 and J is TRBJ2-5; D unresolved. The V end lost 4 bases, the J end lost 5 bases, and 16 bases lay between the germline ends. Per germline, CDR1 KGHDR and CDR2 SFDVKD. The CDR3 loop spans 15 amino acids. The CDR3 loop reads CATSDPRQSAETQYF. The CDR3 nucleotides read TGTGCCACCAGTGACCCACGACAATCGGCGGAGACCCAGTACTTC.

V and J are TRBV7-3 and TRBJ1-3, with 7 bases lining up with TRBD1. CDR3 length: 17 amino acids. V lost 0 bases, J lost 3 bases, and 8 bases stayed unmatched. Germline CDR1 SGHTA, CDR2 FQGTGA. The CDR3 loop is CASSLTQGDGNGNTIYF. As DNA, the CDR3 is TGTGCCAGCAGCTTAACGCAGGGGGATGGGAATGGAAACACCATATATTTT.

This chain joins TRBV5-4 and TRBJ1-2; 7 bases are a match to TRBD1. Germline CDR1 is SGHNT and CDR2 is YYREEE (reference sequence). J gave up 6 bases and V 4 bases, and 9 bases lay outside the gene matches. The CDR3 covers 14 residues. The CDR3 spells CASSLSTGTDGYTF. The CDR3 region has the DNA TGTGCCAGCAGCCTATCGACAGGGACGGATGGCTACACCTTC.

This clone was observed a single time. The chain employs TRBV27 and TRBJ1-1, with D hard to call. CDR3 length: 13 residues. The germline gives CDR1 MNHEY, CDR2 SMNVEV (reference sequence). Trimming stripped 3 bases from V and 6 bases from J, with 11 bases between. Here the CDR3 DNA reads TGTGCCAGCAGTTTGCGGGGTGTCGCTGAAGCTTTCTTT. As protein: CASSLRGVAEAFF.

V is TRBV30 and J is TRBJ1-4; possible D gene TRBD1, 6 bases. Trimming pared 4 bases from V and 10 bases from J, leaving 22 bases between. CDR3 length equals 15 residues. Germline CDR1 GTSNPN, CDR2 SVGIG (reference sequence). In nucleotides, the CDR3 is TGTGCCTGGACTCTACGAGGGGGGGAAAGGGGAAAACTGTTTTTT. It encodes CAWTLRGGERGKLFF.

The chain links TRBV11-2 to TRBJ1-6, with 9 positions matching TRBD1. V lost 6 bases and J lost 8; bases outside the gene matches: 5. The CDR3 has 14 residues. CDR1 and CDR2 (germline): SGHAT, FQNNGV. In nucleotides, the CDR3 is TGTGCCAGCAGTAATGACAGGGGGTATTCACCCCTCCACTTT. Translating gives CASSNDRGYSPLHF.

This chain connects TRBV18 to TRBJ2-4, with unresolved D. The CDR3 is 16 residues long. V was shortened by 1 base and J by 0 bases, with 10 bases between the two germline ends. Germline-derived CDR1 and CDR2 are KGHSH and LQKENI. Here the CDR3 DNA reads TGTGCCAGCTCACCACGTCCGAGTATAGCCAAAAACATTCAGTACTTC. It specifies CASSPRPSIAKNIQYF.

This chain uses TRBV18 with TRBJ2-4; the D gene is possibly TRBD1 (6 bases). V gave up 1 base and J gave up 0 bases, with 10 bases separating them. There are 16 residues in the CDR3. The germline gives CDR1 KGHSH, CDR2 LQKENI. CDR3 loop: CASSPRGPLAKNIQYF. CDR3 DNA sequence: TGTGCCAGCTCACCACGGGGGCCTCTAGCCAAAAACATTCAGTACTTC.

The genes are TRBV28 and TRBJ1-5; TRBD1 is a possible D gene (5 bases). V shed 5 bases and J shed 2 bases, with 16 bases lying between them. This CDR3 region has 16 residues. Germline loops: CDR1 MDHEN, CDR2 SYDVKM. The CDR3 nucleotides read TGTGCCAGCAGTATGTCTCAGGGACTCGGCAATCAGCCCCAGCATTTT. Translation gives CASSMSQGLGNQPQHF.

This chain links TRBV20-1 with TRBJ1-3; D gene unclear. Germline V gene data show CDR1 as DFQATT and CDR2 as SNEGSKA (reference sequence). V lost 3 bases, J lost 4 bases, and 13 bases lay in between. The CDR3 has 14 amino acids. The CDR3, as DNA: TGCAGTGCTAGTGAGAGGGCGGGGGGAAACACCATATATTTT. It translates to CSASERAGGNTIYF.

The chain joins TRBV3-1 (or the pseudogene TRBV3-2) to TRBJ2-4; a possible D gene is TRBD2 (5 bases). Germline values: CDR1 LGHDT, CDR2 YNNKEL (reference sequence). V lost 5 bases, J lost 6 bases, and 20 bases lay in between. The CDR3 spans 16 residues. The CDR3 spells CASSTPGERPGNIQYF. The CDR3 region has the DNA TGTGCCAGCAGCACGCCCGGGGAGCGGCCCGGAAACATTCAGTACTTC.

V is TRBV5-6 and J is TRBJ2-7; D possibly corresponds to TRBD1 (5 bases). This CDR3 spans 12 amino acids. Trimming left V 4 bases short and J 4 bases short, with 9 bases between. Germline V lookup: CDR1 SGHDT, CDR2 YYEEEE. The CDR3 sequence is CASSRGLYEQYF. CDR3 coding DNA: TGTGCCAGCAGCAGGGGCCTTTACGAGCAGTACTTC.

The rearrangement joins TRBV10-2 to TRBJ2-7; 8 nucleotides align to TRBD1. CDR1 WSHSY and CDR2 SAAADI come from the germline V gene. V was pared by 3 bases and J by 4 bases, with 5 bases of the junction left unmatched. The CDR3 length is 14 residues. The CDR3 loop reads CASSDRGRSYEQYF. CDR3 nucleotide sequence: TGCGCCAGCAGTGACAGGGGGCGGTCGTACGAGCAGTACTTC.

The V and J genes are TRBV2 and TRBJ1-5; D possibly corresponds to TRBD1 (6 bases). CDR1 is SNHLY, CDR2 FYNNEI, per germline. CDR3 size: 15 residues. Trimming pared 4 bases from V and 0 bases from J, leaving 10 bases between. The CDR3, as DNA: TGTGCCAGCAGTGCCAGGGGATATAGCAATCAGCCCCAGCATTTT. Translated, it gives CASSARGYSNQPQHF.

This clone was seen a single time. At one boundary the junction diverges from the germline segment, which might be a read error. The chain recombines TRBV6-1 with TRBJ2-1; 7 positions match TRBD2. The CDR3 length is 13 residues. Germline V gene data show CDR1 as MNHNS and CDR2 as SASEGT. Written as DNA, the CDR3 is TGTGCCAGCAGTGAAGTGGTGATAGCGGGCCCGATCTTC. Translated, it gives CASSEVVIAGPIF.

This clone was seen only once. The genes are TRBV24-1 and TRBJ2-2, with 8 positions matching TRBD1. The germline V gene encodes CDR1 KGHDR and CDR2 SFDVKD. With V trimmed by 1 base and J by 3 bases, 15 bases remained unmatched. CDR3 length: 20 residues. CDR3 bases: TGTGCCACCAGTGATTTCACTCCTGGGACAGGAAAAGAGGACACCGGGGAGCTGTTTTTT. It yields the protein CATSDFTPGTGKEDTGELFF.

The chain couples TRBV7-8 to TRBJ2-3; 7 positions agree with TRBD1. Germline V CDR1 and CDR2: SGHVS, FQNEAQ. The CDR3 runs 16 residues. V shed 2 bases, J shed 1 base, and the junction held 6 bases outside the gene matches. Here the CDR3 reads CASSLQGGAGTDTQYF. The CDR3 coding sequence is TGTGCCAGCAGCTTACAAGGGGGCGCGGGCACAGATACGCAGTATTTT.

The chain uses TRBV19 and TRBJ1-2; D not resolved. The CDR3 length is 13 residues. CDR1 LNHDA and CDR2 SQIVND come from the germline V gene (reference sequence). The germline V and J ends were trimmed by 5 bases and 0 bases, with 7 bases remaining between them. The CDR3 sequence: CASSFLSNYGYTF. The CDR3 coding sequence is TGTGCCAGTAGTTTTCTATCTAACTATGGCTACACCTTC.

The chain combines TRBV5-1 with TRBJ2-5; 11 bases match TRBD2. This CDR3 is built from 15 residues. The V gene's germline CDR1 is SGHRS and CDR2 YFSETQ. The V gene end was trimmed by 4 bases and the J gene end by 0 bases; junction bases not matched to a gene: 2. CDR3 loop: CASSRLAGYQETQYF. Here the CDR3 DNA reads TGCGCCAGCAGCCGACTAGCGGGGTACCAAGAGACCCAGTACTTC.